Below, one TCR beta chain is given with its context. Its target is unknown. It was RNA transcripts that yielded the amplified TCR beta CDR3 regions. TCR CDR3 underwent first-round RT-PCR with the HTBI primer set. Using its own MiXCR run on the multiplex PCR reads, TCRdb lists one record per CDR3 protein. The table lists 560,000 or so distinct CDR3 sequences, 15% to 20% of them singletons. Individuals with ophthalmopathy presented a Clinical Activity Score of at least 3, a NOSPECS grade of at least 4 and a duration under 3 months. Diagnoses rested on clinical symptoms, serum thyroxine and TRAb, thyroid ultrasound and orbital computed tomography. This record belongs to a study of T cells in Graves' hyperthyroidism and ophthalmopathy. Overall study findings and caveats: A model of 13 V-J features distinguished ophthalmopathy from stable hyperthyroidism. The model identified upcoming ophthalmopathy a median approximately 6.5 months ahead of onset.

There are 13 residues in the CDR3. Germline V gives CDR1 GTSNPN, CDR2 SVGIG (reference sequence). Trimming removed 0 bases from V and 8 bases from J, with 8 bases in between. The TCR comes from a man between 35 and 55 years old with Graves' ophthalmopathy. The sample comprised blood. The chain recombines TRBV30 with TRBJ1-6; D gene uncertain. The CDR3 is CAWSVLTDSPLHF. The CDR3 bases are TGTGCCTGGAGTGTACTCACAGATTCACCCCTCCACTTT.